This T cell receptor beta chain is from a study of PD-1 blockade in classical Hodgkin lymphoma (TCRdb year 2020). About the study as a whole: Nivolumab dosing was 3 mg/kg intravenously every 2 weeks, continuing until either disease progression or unacceptable toxicity. A peripheral blood immune signature of response to PD-1 blockade in classical Hodgkin lymphoma was defined using TCR beta sequencing and CyTOF. Points the paper makes about the study in general: The study was limited to a single clinical trial cohort, and causes of repertoire differences, possibly disease activity or prior therapy, remained undefined. Baseline TCR diversity was reported to be lower in newly diagnosed patients than in healthy donors and to be lower still in relapsed/refractory patients. Patients starting nivolumab less than 1 year after ASCT had lower diversity and were excluded from later analyses to avoid confounding by immune reconstitution. A significant rise by C4D1 was seen in CD4+ but not CD8+ TCR diversity (p=0.0027 vs p=0.16), with the rise being most apparent in complete responders (p=0.02). Among trial patients, those achieving complete response had baseline diversity similar to that of newly diagnosed patients, while diversity was significantly lower in partial responders and progressors.

As encoded in the germline V gene (reference sequence), CDR1 is MNHEY while CDR2 is SMNVEV. The junction carries 11 bases between V and J, which are trimmed by 2 bases and 6 bases respectively. Measured from the cysteine to the phenylalanine, the CDR3 is 14 residues long. Of the read, only the CDR3 DNA is kept; its 42 bases are in frame from base 1. Notes on this clone: There is no known antigen for this receptor. One base away there is no much larger clone; base qualities are not given.

According to the study, the label for this sample's time point signals: cycle 4 day 1 (C4D1), after around six weeks of nivolumab. Relapse after autologous stem cell transplantation had occurred in all trial patients, and cohorts A, B and C were distinguished by prior brentuximab vedotin exposure. The trial cohort included fewer than 60 patients with relapsed/refractory classical Hodgkin lymphoma, and each patient had a best overall response of complete response, partial response or progressive disease. Single-agent nivolumab was administered to trial patients in the multi-cohort phase II CheckMate 205 trial. An independent review committee assessed best overall response using the 2007 International Working Group response criteria. Trial PBMCs were obtained immediately prior to nivolumab initiation (C1D1) and on therapy at cycle 2 day 1 and cycle 4 day 1. After peripheral blood was drawn into 8 mL Vacutainer Cell Preparation Tubes, PBMCs were isolated by centrifugation and then cryopreserved.

Genomic DNA was isolated using the Qiagen DNeasy kit from unsorted PBMCs as well as from negatively selected CD4+ and CD8+ fractions. TCR beta CDR3 regions were amplified by immunoSEQ multiplex PCR using primers annealing to V and J segments. A synthetic immune receptor repertoire was used to minimize amplification bias, and any residual bias was removed computationally once sequencing was done. Per the authors' processing: Repertoire diversity was quantified as the Shannon entropy index using custom Python scripts. Unsorted, CD4+ and CD8+ repertoires were analyzed separately, except for combined analyses in which CD4+ and CD8+ sequences were merged in silico. A clone counted as expanded when the clone's frequency after treatment rose at least 2-fold relative to C1D1, and clones undetected at baseline were given a pseudocount of 0.5. Clones with 0 or 1 copy at C1D1 were defined as singleton clones, while clones with 2 or more copies were defined as non-singleton clones. Clones expanded in unsorted samples were assigned a CD4+, CD8+ or unknown annotation through matching of protein sequences in sorted samples from the same patient. Diversity changes from C1D1 to C4D1 were tested in paired samples using Wilcoxon tests. Imported from immuneACCESS, the table was reduced by TCRdb to in-frame sequences with V and J called. These copies leave out some clones; in studies compared against another copy, an unresolved V gene accounts for under half, and the cause of the remainder is not known. V, J and clone size were drawn from that table, and D and trimming were deduced from the DNA. The sample records some 90,000 clones, around 78% of which are singletons. The ten biggest clones cover 9.4% of the sample.

The source material was peripheral blood mononuclear cells (PBMCs), sampled before the fourth cycle of nivolumab. This sequence originates from a human donor with classical Hodgkin lymphoma. Recombination joined TRBV27 with TRBJ2-1; the D segment cannot be called with confidence. The bases read TGTGCCAGCAGTTTAGTCTACTATACCAATGAGCAGTTCTTC. Translation gives CASSLVYYTNEQFF.